The clone carrying this TCR beta chain was found once. Germline CDR1 is MNHEY and CDR2 is SVGAGI. V was cut by 6 bases and J by 4 bases, with 12 bases left in between. This CDR3 has 14 residues. The data belong to a study of blood T cell repertoires in COVID-19. Libraries were prepared by immunoSEQ multiplex PCR; TCRdb keeps only in-frame clonotypes and omits some of them. The sample consists of fewer than 70,000 clones, approximately 87% of them appearing once. Sequencing used peripheral blood. The receptor was derived from a man in his 60s with active or convalescent COVID-19. This chain uses TRBV6-5 with TRBJ2-2, with a possible D match to TRBD2 (5 bases). This CDR3 is CASSRTGSTGELFF. As DNA, the CDR3 is TGTGCCAGCAGCAGGACGGGAAGCACCGGGGAGCTGTTTTTT.